This passage covers 25 T cell receptor beta chains from one sample sequenced in a study of blood T cells in healthy people across ages. Sample-barcoded 5' priming and a J-beta primer mix drove a second PCR of about 6 to 12 cycles. One entry per CDR3 protein results from TCRdb running MiXCR on the 5' RACE reads. The table has about 1.1 million distinct CDR3 sequences, 30% to 40% seen once. The sample taken for sequencing was blood. These receptors originate from a young man in good health.

In its sample, this clonotype was seen once. The chain employs TRBV5-1 and TRBJ2-3; no reliable D call. The ends were cut back, 2 bases at V and 1 base at J, with 11 bases in the middle. Germline V CDR1 and CDR2: SGHRS, YFSETQ. This CDR3 comprises 15 residues. Here the CDR3 DNA reads TGCGCCAGCAGCTTAGGCCAGTTACGCACAGATACGCAGTATTTT. This encodes CASSLGQLRTDTQYF.

Ten or more counts support this clonotype. V usage is TRBV5-1 and J usage is TRBJ2-1; 9 positions match TRBD1. This CDR3 region has 15 residues. Germline V gene sequence: CDR1 SGHRS, CDR2 YFSETQ. The V gene end was trimmed by 3 bases and the J gene end by 3 bases; junction bases not matched to a gene: 4. As DNA, the CDR3 is TGCGCCAGCAGCTGGGACAGGGCGCGCTACAATGAGCAGTTCTTC. This encodes CASSWDRARYNEQFF. Variable domain in full (rest from reference TRBV5-1 and TRBJ2-1): KAGVTQTPRYLIKTRGQQVTLSCSPISGHRSVSWYQQTPGQGLQFLFEYFSETQRNKGNFPGRFSGRQFSNSRSEMNVSTLELGDSALYLCASSWDRARYNEQFFGPGTRLTVL.

This clonotype showed up many times. The CDR3 loop reads CASSLLGGYGYTF. The CDR3, as DNA: TGTGCCAGCAGTTTACTAGGGGGCTATGGCTACACCTTC. The J gene is TRBJ1-2, the V gene TRBV27, with D possibly matching TRBD1 (6 bases). Germline V CDR1 and CDR2: MNHEY, SMNVEV (reference sequence). Trimming took off 2 bases at V and 4 bases at J, with 8 bases between the two ends. The CDR3 has 13 residues.

The chain couples TRBV12-3 or TRBV12-4 to TRBJ2-3; 10 bases line up with TRBD2. This CDR3 contains 17 residues. Trimming cost V 4 bases and J 2 bases; bases outside gene matches: 9. CDR3 bases: TGTGCCAGCAGTTCCCATCTAGCGGGGGCTTACACAGATACGCAGTATTTT. This gives the protein CASSSHLAGAYTDTQYF.

The gene calls are TRBV5-1 and TRBJ2-2; D is undetermined. Per the germline V gene, CDR1 is SGHRS and CDR2 is YFSETQ. With 0 bases removed from V and 4 bases from J, the gap between germline ends came to 13 bases. The CDR3 runs 16 residues. As DNA, the CDR3 is TGCGCCAGCAGCTTGGACTCCTCCCGTGCCACCGGGGAGCTGTTTTTT. Translating gives CASSLDSSRATGELFF.

V is TRBV12-3 or TRBV12-4 and J is TRBJ1-4; 9 nucleotides agree with TRBD1. The J segment lost 7 bases and the V segment lost 7 bases, leaving 7 bases of the junction unmatched. The length of the CDR3 is 14 residues. The CDR3 nucleotides are TGTGCCAGCACCGCTACAGGGGGCAGTGAAAAACTGTTTTTT. Translation gives CASTATGGSEKLFF.

The V and J genes are TRBV9 and TRBJ1-1; D is possibly TRBD1 (5 bases). The CDR3 has 14 amino acids. Germline V lookup: CDR1 SGDLS, CDR2 YYNGEE. V gave up 0 bases and J gave up 3 bases, with 9 bases separating them. For the CDR3, the DNA is TGTGCCAGCAGCGTAGGGCGGGGGGACACTGAAGCTTTCTTT. As protein: CASSVGRGDTEAFF.

The V call is TRBV18, the J call TRBJ2-3; 12 bases agree with TRBD2. V shed 4 bases and J 3 bases; nucleotides not matched to a gene: 8. The CDR3 is 17 residues long. The germline V gene has CDR1 KGHSH and CDR2 LQKENI. CDR3 DNA sequence: TGTGCCAGCTCACTTGGACTAGCGGGGAGCGGAACAGATACGCAGTATTTT. Translating gives CASSLGLAGSGTDTQYF.

This rearrangement joins TRBV4-3 to TRBJ1-6; perhaps TRBD1 as D (5 bases). The CDR3 spans 18 residues. Trimming cost V 0 bases and J 7 bases, with 19 bases left between them. Germline V gene sequence: CDR1 LGHNA, CDR2 YSLEER. In nucleotides, the CDR3 is TGCGCCAGCAGCCAAGATCGATGGACAAGGGCAAGAAATTCACCCCTCCACTTT. It codes for CASSQDRWTRARNSPLHF.

This clonotype has a handful of counts. The chain links TRBV28 to TRBJ2-1; 9 bases map to TRBD1. This CDR3 is 15 amino acids long. In germline, CDR1 is MDHEN, CDR2 SYDVKM. After removal of 7 bases from V and 3 bases from J, the junction contained 7 bases not matched to a gene. CDR3: CASTGTGTFYNEQFF. Written as DNA, the CDR3 is TGTGCCAGCACCGGGACAGGGACCTTCTACAATGAGCAGTTCTTC.

V and J are TRBV18 and TRBJ1-3, with D possibly TRBD1 on 6 matching bases. This CDR3 is 14 amino acids long. The V end was cut by 9 bases, the J end by 2 bases, with 14 bases between. CDR1 and CDR2 from the germline V gene are KGHSH and LQKENI. CDR3 nucleotides: TGTGCCAGTCACGGCGGGGGCGCTGGAAACACCATATATTTT. This encodes CASHGGGAGNTIYF.

The V gene is TRBV5-1, the J gene TRBJ2-1; D gene unclear. Trimming took 0 bases from V and 8 from J, leaving 9 bases between them. CDR3 length equals 13 residues. From germline, CDR1 is SGHRS and CDR2 YFSETQ. CDR3 DNA sequence: TGCGCCAGCAGCTTGGCCAGTGGGGATGAGCAGTTCTTC. Protein sequence: CASSLASGDEQFF.

This clonotype was seen a handful of times. The gene calls are TRBV12-3 or TRBV12-4 and TRBJ2-3; possible D gene TRBD1, 5 bases. Deletions cut 7 bases from V and 6 bases from J, with 20 bases between. The CDR3 totals 15 residues. The CDR3 region has the DNA TGTGCCAGCACCTCCCAAGGGGTACGGATGGATACGCAGTATTTT. It translates to CASTSQGVRMDTQYF.

A single count supports this clonotype. V usage is TRBV20-1 and J usage is TRBJ2-1, with TRBD2 identical over 10 bases. The CDR3 runs 16 residues. The V and J ends lost 3 bases and 2 bases, in that order; junction bases with no gene match: 7. Looked up from germline, CDR1 is DFQATT and CDR2 is SNEGSKA (reference sequence). CDR3 sequence: CSASDLSGGPYNEQFF. For the CDR3, the DNA is TGCAGTGCTAGCGACCTTAGCGGGGGGCCCTACAATGAGCAGTTCTTC.

This clonotype turned up a few times. The chain is built from TRBV9 and TRBJ2-1; no definite D call. Matching the DNA end better, TRBJ2-7 makes the J call doubtful. The CDR3 loop spans 16 amino acids. Germline V gene lookup returns CDR1 SGDLS and CDR2 YYNGEE. The CDR3 spells CASSVATGSSYNEQYF. CDR3 DNA sequence: TGTGCCAGCAGCGTAGCTACGGGTAGCTCCTACAATGAGCAGTACTTC.

The chain is built from TRBV7-3 and TRBJ2-1, with 9 bases that match TRBD2. The CDR3 sequence is 15 residues long. Germline-derived CDR1 and CDR2 are SGHTA and FQGTGA. J gave up 5 bases and V 2 bases, and 4 bases lay outside the gene matches. CDR3 nucleotides: TGTGCCAGCAGCTTAGCTAGCGGGGCTGACAATGAGCAGTTCTTC. This sequence encodes CASSLASGADNEQFF.

The CDR3 sequence: CASSFVYEQFF. The CDR3 DNA reads TGTGCCAGCAGCTTTGTCTACGAGCAGTTCTTC. The chain uses TRBV7-9 and TRBJ2-1, with D unresolved. Germline lookup yields CDR1 SEHNR and CDR2 FQNEAQ (reference sequence). There are 11 residues in the CDR3. With 3 bases removed from V and 10 bases from J, the gap between germline ends came to 7 bases.

The V gene is TRBV20-1, the J gene TRBJ1-6; D gene unclear. The CDR3 consists of 16 residues. The germline V gene has CDR1 DFQATT and CDR2 SNEGSKA (reference sequence). V lost 2 bases and J 7 bases, leaving 18 bases between the germline ends. The CDR3 DNA sequence: TGCAGTGCTAGAATAGGAGGCCGCCTGGTCAATTCACCCCTCCACTTT. This translates into CSARIGGRLVNSPLHF.

This chain joins TRBV3-1 and TRBJ2-1; 8 positions agree with TRBD2. Germline assignment: CDR1 LGHDT and CDR2 YNNKEL (reference sequence). CDR3 length: 17 amino acids. Unmatched junction bases numbered 8, after V lost 4 bases and J lost 0 bases. CDR3 DNA sequence: TGTGCCAGCAGCCTCATTAGCGGGGATACCTCCTACAATGAGCAGTTCTTC. This gives the protein CASSLISGDTSYNEQFF.

The CDR3 reads CAIRGVGDTQYF. The DNA for the CDR3 is TGTGCCATCAGGGGGGTGGGAGATACGCAGTATTTT. The V gene is TRBV10-3, the J gene TRBJ2-3; D is perhaps TRBD1 or TRBD2 (5 bases each). Germline CDR1 and CDR2: ENHRY and SYGVKD. V was cut by 6 bases and J by 5 bases, with 9 bases left in between. The CDR3 is 12 amino acids.

The rearrangement uses TRBV19 and TRBJ1-2, with 10 bases fitting TRBD1. The CDR3 contains 16 residues. V lost 8 bases to trimming and J lost 1 base; unmatched junction nucleotides: 10. Germline values: CDR1 LNHDA, CDR2 SQIVND (reference sequence). The CDR3 reads CASPGTGVYFNYGYTF. CDR3 DNA: TGTGCCAGTCCCGGGACAGGGGTTTATTTTAACTATGGCTACACCTTC.

The CDR3 here is CSARGKGGSNQPQHF. CDR3 nucleotides: TGCAGTGCTAGAGGAAAAGGGGGGAGCAATCAGCCCCAGCATTTT. The V call is TRBV20-1, the J call TRBJ1-5; tentatively, D is TRBD1 (6 bases). Germline V gene sequence: CDR1 DFQATT, CDR2 SNEGSKA (reference sequence). CDR3 length: 15 residues. The ends were cut back, 1 base at V and 1 base at J, with 11 bases in the middle.

The rearrangement links TRBV2 to TRBJ2-2; 10 positions agree with TRBD2. The germline V gene encodes CDR1 SNHLY and CDR2 FYNNEI. The length of the CDR3 is 16 residues. V gave up 6 bases and J gave up 2 bases; unmatched junction bases: 6. Here the CDR3 DNA reads TGTGCCAGCAGCGGAGGACTAGCGGCAAACACCGGGGAGCTGTTTTTT. This gives the protein CASSGGLAANTGELFF.

This chain links TRBV9 with TRBJ2-1; TRBD2 matches 13 bases. This CDR3 region has 16 residues. Germline CDR1 SGDLS, CDR2 YYNGEE. J was trimmed by 4 bases and V by 4 bases; bases with no gene match: 5. The CDR3 DNA is TGTGCCAGCAGCCCGAGACTAGCGGGGGGATACAATGAGCAGTTCTTC. Its translation is CASSPRLAGGYNEQFF.

This chain joins TRBV7-9 and TRBJ1-5; no clear D gene. The CDR3 contains 13 residues. The germline CDR1 and CDR2 sequences are SEHNR and FQNEAQ (reference sequence). The V gene lost 5 bases and the J gene lost 1 base, with 6 bases spanning the gap. This CDR3 is CASSVTSNQPQHF. Here the CDR3 DNA reads TGTGCCAGCAGCGTTACAAGCAATCAGCCCCAGCATTTT. The full variable domain, with the rest looked up from reference TRBV7-9 and TRBJ1-5, is DTGVSQNPRHKITKRGQNVTFRCDPISEHNRLYWYRQTLGQGPEFLTYFQNEAQLEKSRLLSDRFSAERPKGSFSTLEIQRTEQGDSAMYLCASSVTSNQPQHFGDGTRLSIL.